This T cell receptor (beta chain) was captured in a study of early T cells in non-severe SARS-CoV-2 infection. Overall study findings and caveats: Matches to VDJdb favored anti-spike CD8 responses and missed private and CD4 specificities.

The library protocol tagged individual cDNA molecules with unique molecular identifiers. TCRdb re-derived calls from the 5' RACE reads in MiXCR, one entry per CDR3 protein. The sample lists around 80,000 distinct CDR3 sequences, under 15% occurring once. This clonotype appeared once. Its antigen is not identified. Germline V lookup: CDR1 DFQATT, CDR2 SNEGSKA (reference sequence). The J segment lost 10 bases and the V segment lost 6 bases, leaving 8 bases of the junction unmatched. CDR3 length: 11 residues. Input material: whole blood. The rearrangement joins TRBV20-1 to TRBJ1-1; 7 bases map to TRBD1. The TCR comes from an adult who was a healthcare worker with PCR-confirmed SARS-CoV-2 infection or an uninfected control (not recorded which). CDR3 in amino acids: CSAYRQGLAFF. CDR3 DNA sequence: TGCAGTGCATACCGACAGGGTCTAGCTTTCTTT.